The present TCR beta chain was sequenced within a study of blood T cell repertoires in COVID-19. Study-level background: There were acute and convalescent COVID-19 samples, and they came from the United States, Italy and Spain.

Researchers sorted participants into cohorts using their self-reported clinical history. Two negative PCRs, clearance, or symptom resolution had been documented for recovered Cohort 3 donors. Original handling: Scientists estimated how many nucleated cells there were by amplifying reference gene primers. The protocol was immunoSEQ multiplex PCR, while the TCRdb copy is restricted to in-frame clones and leaves out a portion. From that table come the V and J calls and clone size; the DNA was used to work out D and trimming. The sample shows around 230,000 clones, roughly 79% of them seen only once. With V trimmed by 5 bases and J by 3 bases, 5 bases remained unmatched. Looked up from germline, CDR1 is KGHDR and CDR2 is SFDVKD. This CDR3 is built from 15 residues.

Material: PBMCs or T cells enriched from blood (not recorded which). The receptor's source is a middle-aged man who had recovered from COVID-19. The J gene is TRBJ1-1, the V gene TRBV24-1, with 10 bases identical to TRBD1. CDR3 region: CATSGRTGGHTEAFF. The CDR3, as DNA: TGTGCCACCAGTGGTCGGACAGGGGGACACACTGAAGCTTTCTTT.